This T cell receptor beta chain is drawn from a study of T-cell reconstitution after alpha-beta-depleted transplantation in children. Study results and limitations: TCRbeta diversity was high at day 60 in some patients (a result of surviving recipient T cells and thymic progenitors).

Regarding this clonotype: Its matching antigen is unknown.

After removal of 4 bases from V and 6 bases from J, the junction contained 8 bases not matched to a gene. Germline V CDR1 and CDR2: MNHEY, SVGEGT. The CDR3 is made up of 15 amino acids. The TCRbeta library was prepared with unique molecular identifiers. A single record per CDR3 protein comes from TCRdb applying MiXCR to the PCR reads. This sample has roughly 400,000 distinct CDR3 sequences; roughly 44% occur once, and the top ten carry roughly 27%. This TCR was recovered from a girl aged 2 to 9 with aplastic anemia, due to receive a stem cell transplant. The chain carries TRBV6-2 or TRBV6-3 and TRBJ2-7, with 11 bases lining up with TRBD1. Sample: PBMCs, taken before TCRalphabeta/CD19-depleted stem cell transplant. The DNA of the CDR3 is TGTGCCAGCAGTTTCCGGGACAGGGGGAGAGGCGAGCAGTACTTC. Its translation: CASSFRDRGRGEQYF.